What follows are 25 T cell receptor beta chains derived from one specimen sequenced in a study of neurological immune-mediated disorders. One entry per CDR3 protein results from TCRdb running MiXCR on the 5' RACE reads. There are more than 75,000 distinct CDR3 sequences in the sample; 4.5% to 6.5% occur only once, and 2% to 2.5% lies in the top ten. Sequenced sample: PBMCs. The receptors were sampled from a young woman with multiple sclerosis.

The CDR3 loop is CASSSRHLAKNIQYF. DNA of the CDR3: TGTGCCAGCAGCAGTCGACACCTAGCCAAAAACATTCAGTACTTC. The chain couples TRBV5-6 to TRBJ2-4; D call uncertain. This CDR3 spans 15 amino acids. Trimming removed 4 bases from V and 0 bases from J, with 11 bases in between. The germline CDR1 and CDR2 sequences are SGHDT and YYEEEE. Full variable domain (remainder filled in from reference TRBV5-6 and TRBJ2-4): DAGVTQSPTHLIKTRGQQVTLRCSPKSGHDTVSWYQQALGQGPQFIFQYYEEEERQRGNFPDRFSGHQFPNYSSELNVNALLLGDSALYLCASSSRHLAKNIQYFGAGTRLSVL.

This clonotype was counted at least ten times. J is TRBJ2-7 and V is TRBV5-1; unclear D gene. This CDR3 has 14 residues. V gave up 0 bases and J gave up 3 bases, with 10 bases separating them. CDR1 is SGHRS and CDR2 is YFSETQ in the germline V gene. The CDR3 sequence: CASSLVPSSYEQYV. CDR3 sequence (DNA): TGCGCCAGCAGCTTGGTCCCATCGAGCTACGAGCAGTACGTC.

This clonotype was counted many times. This chain uses TRBV5-5 with TRBJ2-3, with 9 bases lining up with TRBD2. There are 19 residues in the CDR3. Looked up from germline, CDR1 is SGHKS and CDR2 is YYEKEE (reference sequence). The trim removed 4 bases at V and 0 bases at J, leaving 15 bases unmatched. Here the CDR3 reads CASSGHFSGGSESTDTQYF. DNA of the CDR3: TGTGCCAGCAGCGGCCATTTTAGCGGGGGATCGGAAAGCACAGATACGCAGTATTTT.

This clonotype was counted many times. The chain joins TRBV10-3 to TRBJ2-3, with D possibly being TRBD2 (5 bases). V lost 3 bases and J 6 bases, leaving 7 bases between the germline ends. The germline V gene encodes CDR1 ENHRY and CDR2 SYGVKD. The CDR3 runs 12 residues. The CDR3 DNA follows: TGTGCCATCAGTGAACGGGGTGATACGCAGTATTTT. Translated, it gives CAISERGDTQYF.

This clonotype has at least ten counts. The chain joins TRBV5-5 to TRBJ2-3; D might be TRBD1 (6 bases). In germline, CDR1 is SGHKS, CDR2 YYEKEE (reference sequence). Trimming removed 0 bases from V and 2 bases from J, with 13 bases in between. CDR3 length equals 16 residues. The CDR3 sequence: CASSLARDRFTDTQYF. The CDR3 nucleotides are TGTGCCAGCAGCTTGGCCCGAGACAGGTTCACAGATACGCAGTATTTT.

This clonotype was detected many times. This chain joins TRBV5-6 and TRBJ2-5, with 12 nucleotides matching TRBD2. The germline gives CDR1 SGHDT, CDR2 YYEEEE. V was pared by 0 bases and J by 5 bases, with 5 bases of the junction left unmatched. CDR3 length equals 16 residues. The CDR3 region has the DNA TGTGCCAGCAGCTTGGGACTAGCGGGAGTCGGGGAGACCCAGTACTTC. Its protein product is CASSLGLAGVGETQYF. Combining the CDR3 with reference TRBV5-6 and TRBJ2-5 gives the whole variable domain DAGVTQSPTHLIKTRGQQVTLRCSPKSGHDTVSWYQQALGQGPQFIFQYYEEEERQRGNFPDRFSGHQFPNYSSELNVNALLLGDSALYLCASSLGLAGVGETQYFGPGTRLLVL.

This clonotype was detected only a few times. The V gene is TRBV5-1, the J gene TRBJ2-5; 9 bases align to TRBD2. Trimming removed 1 base from V and 3 bases from J; junction bases left unmatched: 7. Germline CDR1 and CDR2: SGHRS and YFSETQ. The CDR3 totals 16 residues. The CDR3 here is CASSLMVAGVKETQYF. The CDR3 DNA is TGCGCCAGCAGCTTGATGGTAGCGGGGGTGAAAGAGACCCAGTACTTC.

The table lists this clonotype with many counts. The chain links TRBV5-1 to TRBJ1-1, with 10 bases fitting TRBD1. V shed 4 bases, J shed 5 bases, and the junction held 5 bases outside the gene matches. Germline CDR1 and CDR2: SGHRS and YFSETQ. The CDR3 totals 14 residues. This chain's CDR3 is CASSEGQGRTEAFF. The DNA of the CDR3 is TGCGCCAGCAGCGAGGGACAGGGGAGGACTGAAGCTTTCTTT.

This clonotype was seen ten or more times. This rearrangement joins TRBV29-1 to TRBJ1-3, with a possible D match to TRBD1 (5 bases). Germline V lookup: CDR1 SQVTM, CDR2 ANQGSEA. V gave up 4 bases and J gave up 2 bases, with 6 bases separating them. The CDR3 is 12 residues long. CDR3: CSVAGTGNTIYF. CDR3 nucleotides: TGCAGCGTTGCAGGGACTGGAAACACCATATATTTT.

This clonotype appeared many times. The DNA of the CDR3 is TGCAGTGCTAGGGGGGGCTCTAACTATGGCTACACCTTC. This translates into CSARGGSNYGYTF. J is TRBJ1-2 and V is TRBV20-1; D perhaps matches TRBD1 (6 bases). Germline V gene lookup returns CDR1 DFQATT and CDR2 SNEGSKA (reference sequence). V was clipped by 3 bases and J by 0 bases, with 8 bases between them. The CDR3 consists of 13 residues.

This clonotype has only a few counts. The V call is TRBV7-2, the J call TRBJ1-3; possibly TRBD1 for D (5 bases). CDR1 is SGHTA, CDR2 FQGNSA, per germline. CDR3 length: 15 amino acids. V was clipped by 3 bases and J by 3 bases, with 12 bases between them. The CDR3 protein is CASSLGGVDGNTIYF. The CDR3 region has the DNA TGTGCCAGCAGCTTGGGGGGTGTAGATGGAAACACCATATATTTT.

This clonotype was counted many times. The rearrangement links TRBV20-1 to TRBJ2-1, with a tentative D call TRBD2 (7 bases). The CDR3 loop spans 15 amino acids. From germline, CDR1 is DFQATT and CDR2 SNEGSKA (reference sequence). Trimming stripped 6 bases from V and 1 base from J, with 16 bases between. The chain's CDR3 is CSALRGGSSYNEQFF. CDR3 nucleotides: TGCAGTGCCCTCAGGGGCGGGAGTTCCTACAATGAGCAGTTCTTC.

This clonotype appeared a few times. One base away lies a much larger clone, so this may be a sequencing read error. This chain links TRBV5-1 with TRBJ2-5; 11 bases align to TRBD2. The CDR3 has 16 residues. V dropped 3 bases and J dropped 6; count of bases not matched to a gene: 10. From germline, CDR1 is SGHRS and CDR2 YFSETQ. Here the CDR3 DNA reads TGCGCCAGCAGCTCGGAGGGACTAGCGGAATGGAAGACCCAGTACTTC. It encodes CASSSEGLAEWKTQYF. Complete variable domain (other parts from reference TRBV5-1 and TRBJ2-5): KAGVTQTPRYLIKTRGQQVTLSCSPISGHRSVSWYQQTPGQGLQFLFEYFSETQRNKGNFPGRFSGRQFSNSRSEMNVSTLELGDSALYLCASSSEGLAEWKTQYFGPGTRLLVL.

Ten or more counts support this clonotype. CDR3 protein: CASSHSPEETQYF. CDR3 in DNA: TGTGCCAGCAGCCACTCCCCCGAAGAGACCCAGTACTTC. The chain carries TRBV3-1 and TRBJ2-5; D is undetermined. V lost 3 bases and J lost 3, with 8 bases in between. The CDR3 has 13 amino acids. Germline CDR1 reads LGHDT; CDR2 reads YNNKEL (reference sequence).

The V and J genes are TRBV19 and TRBJ1-4; D remains ambiguous. There are 14 residues in the CDR3. The ends were cut back, 1 base at V and 7 bases at J, with 10 bases in the middle. Germline V lookup: CDR1 LNHDA, CDR2 SQIVND (reference sequence). CDR3 residues: CASSIVSGSEKLFF. The CDR3 bases are TGTGCCAGTAGTATAGTTTCGGGGAGTGAAAAACTGTTTTTT.

This sequence joins TRBV28 and TRBJ2-7; D is possibly TRBD2 (7 bases). The length of the CDR3 is 13 residues. V lost 10 bases, J lost 0 bases, and 13 bases lay in between. Germline CDR1 and CDR2: MDHEN and SYDVKM. The CDR3, as DNA: TGTGCCACTCGGGGGGCCCTCTCCTACGAGCAGTACTTC. The encoded protein is CATRGALSYEQYF.

The chain carries TRBV9 and TRBJ2-2; 8 bases map to TRBD2. The CDR3 loop spans 16 amino acids. Looked up from germline, CDR1 is SGDLS and CDR2 is YYNGEE. J was trimmed by 4 bases and V by 4 bases; bases with no gene match: 9. CDR3 bases: TGTGCCAGCAGCCCCCGAGAAGCGGGGGTCACCGGGGAGCTGTTTTTT. As protein: CASSPREAGVTGELFF.

This clonotype was seen repeatedly, ten times or more. The chain carries TRBV18 and TRBJ1-2; 7 bases are a match to TRBD1. This CDR3 comprises 14 residues. Unmatched junction bases numbered 5, after V lost 6 bases and J lost 1 base. Germline CDR1 is KGHSH and CDR2 is LQKENI. The CDR3: CASSMGQHNYGYTF. The CDR3 region has the DNA TGTGCCAGCTCCATGGGACAGCATAACTATGGCTACACCTTC.

With respect to this clonotype: This likely comes from a read error, as the CDR3 has no conserved phenylalanine or tryptophan at its end. The V call is TRBV5-1, the J call TRBJ2-5, with a tentative D call TRBD2 (5 bases). This CDR3 is 14 amino acids long. Germline V lookup: CDR1 SGHRS, CDR2 YFSETQ. The V end was cut by 1 base, the J end by 3 bases, with 10 bases between. CDR3 in amino acids: CASSLSSWEETQYN. CDR3 coding DNA: TGCGCCAGCAGCTTGTCTAGCTGGGAAGAGACCCAGTACAAC.

In this sample, this clonotype turned up many times. V is TRBV5-1 and J is TRBJ2-1, with TRBD1 matching over 8 bases. This CDR3 is 16 amino acids long. The germline CDR1 and CDR2 sequences are SGHRS and YFSETQ. J was trimmed by 0 bases and V by 4 bases; bases with no gene match: 6. The CDR3 sequence is CASSKTGASSYNEQFF. CDR3 DNA sequence: TGCGCCAGCAGCAAGACAGGGGCCAGCTCCTACAATGAGCAGTTCTTC.

This clonotype was detected only a few times. The CDR3 protein is CASSLGGPADTQYF. CDR3 DNA sequence: TGCGCCAGCAGCTTGGGAGGGCCCGCAGATACGCAGTATTTT. This chain joins TRBV5-1 and TRBJ2-3; possibly TRBD2 for D (5 bases). Germline V gives CDR1 SGHRS, CDR2 YFSETQ. This CDR3 is built from 14 residues. V lost 0 bases and J 4 bases, leaving 9 bases between the germline ends.

Notes on this clonotype: This may arise from a read error, as a much more abundant clone is one base away. This rearrangement joins TRBV20-1 to TRBJ1-5; 7 bases fit TRBD1. From germline, CDR1 is DFQATT and CDR2 SNEGSKA (reference sequence). The CDR3 runs 14 residues. The CDR3 DNA reads TGCAGTGCTGTTAAACAGGGGCGGGGAGAGCCCCAGAATTTT. Its protein product is CSAVKQGRGEPQNF.

This clonotype was observed at least ten times. The chain uses TRBV20-1 and TRBJ2-1; D is undetermined. There are 15 residues in the CDR3. Per the germline V gene, CDR1 is DFQATT and CDR2 is SNEGSKA (reference sequence). V shed 6 bases and J shed 0 bases, with 15 bases lying between them. This chain's CDR3 is CSAGLISSSYNEQFF. For the CDR3, the DNA is TGCAGTGCCGGGCTAATCTCAAGCTCCTACAATGAGCAGTTCTTC.

Many counts were recorded for this clonotype. The V and J genes are TRBV24-1 and TRBJ2-2; D may be TRBD1 (6 bases). CDR3 length: 19 residues. V lost 3 bases to trimming and J lost 0 bases, with 19 bases between them. CDR1 is KGHDR, CDR2 SFDVKD, per germline. The CDR3 loop is CATSDVRDTTFSNTGELFF. CDR3 in DNA: TGTGCCACCAGTGATGTTCGGGACACGACTTTCTCGAACACCGGGGAGCTGTTTTTT.

This clonotype was recorded many times. The chain joins TRBV15 to TRBJ2-1; D remains ambiguous. In germline, CDR1 is LNHNV, CDR2 YYDKDF (reference sequence). This CDR3 region has 14 residues. Between the trimmed V and J ends, which lost 3 bases and 12 bases, there was a span of 18 bases. The CDR3 DNA sequence: TGTGCCACCAGCAGGATGGGGAATACAGTAGGGCAGTTCTTC. Its translation: CATSRMGNTVGQFF.